This TCR beta chain stems from a study of T-cell reconstitution after alpha-beta-depleted transplantation in children. Trimming left V 1 base short and J 4 bases short, with 14 bases between. CDR3 length: 15 residues. Germline CDR1 and CDR2: DFQATT and SNEGSKA (reference sequence). Unique molecular identifiers were incorporated during preparation of the TCRbeta library. From the PCR reads, TCRdb called clonotypes with MiXCR, one entry per CDR3 protein. This sample yields 550,000 to 800,000 distinct CDR3 sequences, of which around 13% are seen a single time; roughly 0.84% belongs to the top ten. The chain has TRBV20-1 and TRBJ2-1; D is unclear. The sequence derives from a girl aged 2-15 years with congenital amegakaryocytic thrombocytopenia, due to receive a stem cell transplant. The sample in question was PBMCs, obtained before TCRalphabeta/CD19-depleted stem cell transplant. This CDR3 is CSARGNVRLYNEQFF. The CDR3 bases are TGCAGTGCTAGAGGGAACGTTCGTCTTTACAATGAGCAGTTCTTC.